A single T cell receptor beta chain is shown here with its context. Germline V gives CDR1 ENHRY, CDR2 SYGVKD. Trimming stripped 2 bases from V and 0 bases from J, with 11 bases between. The CDR3 runs 16 residues. As handled by the study authors: Amplification from reference gene primers served as the basis for estimated nucleated cell counts. Sequencing was performed with immunoSEQ multiplex PCR; in TCRdb, only in-frame clones are kept and a portion is missing. V, J and clone size are taken as reported in that table, and D and trimming were inferred from the DNA itself. The data contain tens of thousands of clones, roughly 86% of them singletons. The data were taken from a study of blood T cell repertoires in COVID-19. Study summary: The cDNA or gDNA used as material had been derived from T cells, B-cell-depleted T cells, or PBMCs.

The chain recombines TRBV10-3 with TRBJ1-3; D possibly corresponds to TRBD1 (6 bases). The sequencing input was peripheral blood. The clonotype originates from a man aged 50-60 years with active or convalescent COVID-19. The CDR3 loop is CAISEGQLNSGNTIYF. The CDR3 nucleotides read TGTGCCATCAGTGAGGGACAGCTAAACTCTGGAAACACCATATATTTT.